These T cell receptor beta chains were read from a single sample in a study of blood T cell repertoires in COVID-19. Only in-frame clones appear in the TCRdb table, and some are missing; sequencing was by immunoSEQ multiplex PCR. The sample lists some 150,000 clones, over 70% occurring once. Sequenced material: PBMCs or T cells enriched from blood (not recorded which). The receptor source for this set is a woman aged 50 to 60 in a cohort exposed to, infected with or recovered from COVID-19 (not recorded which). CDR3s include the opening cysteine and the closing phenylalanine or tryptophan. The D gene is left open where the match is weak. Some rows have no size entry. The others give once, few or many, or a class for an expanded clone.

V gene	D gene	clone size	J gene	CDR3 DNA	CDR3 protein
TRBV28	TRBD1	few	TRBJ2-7	TGTGCCAGCAGTTTCACCCCCCGAGGACAGGGGGCGCTCTACGAGCAGTACTTC	CASSFTPRGQGALYEQYF
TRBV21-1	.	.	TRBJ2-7	TGTGCCAGCGGGGGACAGGGTACCGACGAGCAGTACTTC	CASGGQGTDEQYF
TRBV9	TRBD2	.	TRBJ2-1	TGTGCCAGCAGCCTAAAACTAGCGGGAGCCGGGAATGGGCAGTTCTTC	CASSLKLAGAGNGQFF
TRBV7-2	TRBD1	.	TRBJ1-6	TGTGCCAGCAGCTTAGAGTCAGGGGGTTTGAATTCACCCCTCCACTTT	CASSLESGGLNSPLHF
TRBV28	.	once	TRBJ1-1	TGTGCCAGCAGTCCTCCGGGGAGGGAAGCTTTCTTT	CASSPPGREAFF
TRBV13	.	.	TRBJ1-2	TGTGCCAGCAGCCATATTCAAACAGGAAAAACCTTCTATGGCTACACCTTC	CASSHIQTGKTFYGYTF
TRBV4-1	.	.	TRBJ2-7	TGCGCCAGCAGCTTGACAGGAAACACCTACGAGCAGTACTTC	CASSLTGNTYEQYF
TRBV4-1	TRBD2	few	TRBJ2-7	TGCGCCAGCAGCCTTCCGGGACTAGCCTACGAGCAGTACTTC	CASSLPGLAYEQYF
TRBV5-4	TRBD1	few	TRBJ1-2	TGTGCCAGCAGCACAGGACAGGGACTATGGGGCTACACCTTC	CASSTGQGLWGYTF
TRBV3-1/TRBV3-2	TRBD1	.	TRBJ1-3	TGTGCCAGCAGCCTTTCGGCGGGACAGACCTCTGGAAACACCATATATTTT	CASSLSAGQTSGNTIYF
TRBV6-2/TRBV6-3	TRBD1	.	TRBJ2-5	TGTGCCAGCAGCATTAGGGACAGCTACCAAGAGACCCAGTACTTC	CASSIRDSYQETQYF
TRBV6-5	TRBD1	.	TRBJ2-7	TGTGCCAGCAGGCCCGGACAGGGATTAGACGAGCAGTACTTC	CASRPGQGLDEQYF
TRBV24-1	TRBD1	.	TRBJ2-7	TGTGCCACCAGCAAGTCACAGGGGGCGCAGGGCGAGCAGTACTTC	CATSKSQGAQGEQYF
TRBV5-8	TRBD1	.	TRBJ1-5	TGTGCCAGCAGCCTAGACGGGACAGGGTCCGATCAGCCCCAGCATTTT	CASSLDGTGSDQPQHF
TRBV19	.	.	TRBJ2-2	TGTGCCAGTACCCTACGATCCTCGGGCACCGGGGAGCTGTTTTTT	CASTLRSSGTGELFF
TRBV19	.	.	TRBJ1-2	TGTGCCAGTAGTATGGGAGATGGCTACACCTTC	CASSMGDGYTF
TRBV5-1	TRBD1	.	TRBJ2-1	TGCGCCAGCAGCTTGGGGAGAGCGGGGACAGGGGCTGATGAGCAGTTCTTC	CASSLGRAGTGADEQFF
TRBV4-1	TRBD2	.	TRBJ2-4	TGCGCCAGCAGCCTACTAGCGATGGACAAAAACATTCAGTACTTC	CASSLLAMDKNIQYF
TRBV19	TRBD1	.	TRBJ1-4	TGTGCCAGTAGTACACGACAGGGGGATAATGAAAAACTGTTTTTT	CASSTRQGDNEKLFF
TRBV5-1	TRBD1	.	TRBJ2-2	TGCGCCAGCAGGGGCTGGGGGCGACAGGGAAGAGAGAACACCGGGGAGCTGTTTTTT	CASRGWGRQGRENTGELFF
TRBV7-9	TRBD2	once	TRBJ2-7	TGTGCCAGCAGCTTAATTCGTTCGGGACGGGGGGGCCTAACCTACGAGCAGTACTTC	CASSLIRSGRGGLTYEQYF
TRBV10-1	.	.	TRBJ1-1	TGCGCCAGCAGTGAGTTGAACAGCTCGGCTGAAGCTTTCTTT	CASSELNSSAEAFF
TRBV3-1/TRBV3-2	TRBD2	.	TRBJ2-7	TGTGCCAGCAGCCAGGGACTAGCGGGACTCGAGCAGTACTTC	CASSQGLAGLEQYF
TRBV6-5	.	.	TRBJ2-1	TGTGCCAGCAGTTACGACCGATCAGGCTACAATGAGCAGTTCTTC	CASSYDRSGYNEQFF
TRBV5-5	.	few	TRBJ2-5	TGTGCCAGCAGCTTGATTGCGGCAGCACAAGAGACCCAGTACTTC	CASSLIAAAQETQYF
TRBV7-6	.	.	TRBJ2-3	TGTGCCAGCAGCTTAGGGGGCACCGCTAGCACAGATACGCAGTATTTT	CASSLGGTASTDTQYF